What follows are 23 T cell receptor beta chains derived from one specimen sequenced in a study of T cells after yellow fever vaccination. From the 5' RACE reads, TCRdb called clonotypes with MiXCR, one entry per CDR3 protein. The table has about 330,000 distinct CDR3 sequences, 7% to 10% seen once; the top ten hold around 17%. The sample here was PBMCs, taken approximately 40 days after the first yellow fever vaccination. All receptors come from a man between 18 and 29 years old who received the YFV17D yellow fever vaccine.

This clonotype was seen many times. V and J are TRBV20-1 and TRBJ1-5; D is unclear. The CDR3 has 13 residues. Germline V gene sequence: CDR1 DFQATT, CDR2 SNEGSKA (reference sequence). Trimming took off 4 bases at V and 6 bases at J, with 13 bases between the two ends. CDR3 in amino acids: CSAIGIFGQPQHF. The CDR3 DNA is TGCAGTGCTATCGGCATTTTTGGTCAGCCCCAGCATTTT.

The V gene is TRBV10-3, the J gene TRBJ2-5, with D perhaps being TRBD1 or TRBD2 (5 bases each). This CDR3 is built from 13 residues. Trimming took off 8 bases at V and 4 bases at J, with 14 bases between the two ends. Germline CDR1 reads ENHRY; CDR2 reads SYGVKD. The CDR3 reads CAISHRDGETQYF. The CDR3 nucleotides read TGTGCCATCTCGCATAGGGACGGAGAGACCCAGTACTTC.

This clonotype has ten or more counts. This chain uses TRBV5-6 with TRBJ1-2; tentatively, D is TRBD1 (6 bases). Trimming cost V 4 bases and J 5 bases, with 15 bases left between them. CDR1 is SGHDT, CDR2 YYEEEE, per germline. The length of the CDR3 is 14 residues. The CDR3 nucleotides are TGTGCCAGCAGCACGCAACAGGGACTTTATGGCTACACCTTC. This encodes CASSTQQGLYGYTF.

The chain recombines TRBV20-1 with TRBJ2-1, with D maybe TRBD1 (6 bases). Germline values: CDR1 DFQATT, CDR2 SNEGSKA (reference sequence). The CDR3 has 14 residues. Trimming left V 3 bases short and J 5 bases short, with 14 bases between. CDR3 sequence reads: CSASRGRGDNEQFF. The CDR3 nucleotides read TGCAGTGCTAGCCGCGGCAGGGGAGACAATGAGCAGTTCTTC.

This clonotype has a count of ten or more. V and J are TRBV5-1 and TRBJ1-5, with unresolved D. Trimming shortened V by 4 bases and J by 5 bases, and 13 bases separated the two germline ends. Germline V gives CDR1 SGHRS, CDR2 YFSETQ. This CDR3 has 14 amino acids. CDR3 sequence: CASSPSEVYQPQHF. Here the CDR3 DNA reads TGCGCCAGCAGCCCCTCAGAAGTTTATCAGCCCCAGCATTTT.

The chain employs TRBV20-1 and TRBJ1-2; D ambiguous. V lost 2 bases, J lost 0 bases, and 13 bases lay in between. This CDR3 contains 15 residues. In germline, CDR1 is DFQATT, CDR2 SNEGSKA (reference sequence). The CDR3 reads CSARRGLGANYGYTF. The CDR3, as DNA: TGCAGTGCTAGACGCGGACTGGGAGCTAACTATGGCTACACCTTC.

This clonotype was observed a few times. This sequence joins TRBV7-9 and TRBJ1-6; possible D gene TRBD1, 5 bases. V gave up 3 bases and J gave up 7 bases, with 13 bases separating them. Germline loops: CDR1 SEHNR, CDR2 FQNEAQ (reference sequence). The CDR3 is 15 residues long. The CDR3 loop is CASSFQGASNSPLHF. The CDR3, as DNA: TGTGCCAGCAGCTTCCAAGGGGCCTCAAATTCACCCCTCCACTTT.

This clonotype was counted a few times. Just one base apart from a much larger clone, this may be a read error. The chain has TRBV12-3 or TRBV12-4 and TRBJ2-1, with D maybe TRBD1 (7 bases). The CDR3 spans 14 residues. Trimming took 5 bases from V and 2 from J, leaving 10 bases between them. CDR3 residues: CASSRGTAYNEQFF. The CDR3, as DNA: TGTGCCAGCAGTCGCGGGACAGCCTACAATGAGCAGTTCTTC.

The CDR3 coding sequence is TGTGCCTGGAGTGCCCAGCGGTGGCCAGATACGCAGTATTTT. It translates to CAWSAQRWPDTQYF. This chain joins TRBV30 and TRBJ2-3, with D maybe TRBD2 (5 bases). Looked up from germline, CDR1 is GTSNPN and CDR2 is SVGIG (reference sequence). The CDR3 is 14 residues long. The V end was cut by 1 base, the J end by 4 bases, with 12 bases between.

This clonotype was found a few times. The gene calls are TRBV7-2 and TRBJ1-2, with 8 bases lining up with TRBD1. The CDR3 is made up of 14 amino acids. Trimming at V came to 0 bases and at J to 7 bases, leaving 4 bases not matched to a gene. Germline assignment: CDR1 SGHTA and CDR2 FQGNSA. CDR3 residues: CASSLARTGFGYTF. The CDR3 DNA sequence: TGTGCCAGCAGCTTAGCGAGGACAGGGTTTGGCTACACCTTC.

This clonotype was counted only a few times. The rearrangement joins TRBV5-1 to TRBJ2-1; 8 bases line up with TRBD2. Germline CDR1 reads SGHRS; CDR2 reads YFSETQ. Trimming took 2 bases from V and 10 from J; bases not matched to a gene: 8. This CDR3 spans 14 amino acids. The CDR3 is CASSFAGLEVEQFF. Here the CDR3 DNA reads TGCGCCAGCAGCTTCGCGGGACTAGAGGTGGAGCAGTTCTTC.

This clonotype appeared a few times. The genes are TRBV20-1 and TRBJ2-3; TRBD2 matches at 7 bases. CDR1 is DFQATT and CDR2 is SNEGSKA in the germline V gene (reference sequence). The CDR3 is made up of 15 amino acids. The junction had 12 bases not matched to a gene; V was cut back by 3 bases and J by 6 bases. The chain's CDR3 is CSASTCSGRRDTQYF. CDR3 DNA sequence: TGCAGTGCTAGTACCTGTAGCGGGCGAAGGGATACGCAGTATTTT.

This clonotype was seen only a few times. This chain uses TRBV12-3 or TRBV12-4 with TRBJ1-2; D not certain. The CDR3 loop spans 13 amino acids. The V gene lost 3 bases and the J gene lost 3 bases, with 8 bases spanning the gap. In DNA form, the CDR3 reads TGTGCCAGCAGTTTTAGTGTGGACTATGGCTACACCTTC. This encodes CASSFSVDYGYTF.

The chain recombines TRBV12-3 or TRBV12-4 with TRBJ2-3, with 11 positions matching TRBD2. The CDR3 spans 16 residues. V trimming: 4 bases; J trimming: 14 bases; junction bases outside the gene matches: 17. Here the CDR3 reads CASSSTSGGRLYLVYF. CDR3 DNA sequence: TGTGCCAGCAGTTCAACTAGCGGGGGCCGACTCTACCTCGTGTATTTT.

This clonotype showed up just a few times. V gene TRBV20-1 combines with J gene TRBJ2-7, with D perhaps matching TRBD1 (5 bases). V lost 3 bases, J lost 0 bases, and 12 bases lay in between. Germline lookup yields CDR1 DFQATT and CDR2 SNEGSKA (reference sequence). The CDR3 is 14 amino acids. The CDR3 region is CSARATAYSYEQYV. DNA for the CDR3: TGCAGTGCTAGGGCGACAGCCTACTCCTACGAGCAGTACGTC.

The rearrangement joins TRBV6-1 to TRBJ1-6; TRBD1 is a possible D gene (6 bases). In germline, CDR1 is MNHNS, CDR2 SASEGT. V was shortened by 5 bases and J by 0 bases, with 14 bases between the two germline ends. The CDR3 contains 17 residues. The CDR3 DNA reads TGTGCCAGCAGTACAAGACAGGAAAGCTCCTATAATTCACCCCTCCACTTT. This encodes CASSTRQESSYNSPLHF.

The rearrangement joins TRBV7-6 to TRBJ2-4; D may correspond to TRBD1 or TRBD2 (6 bases each). This CDR3 has 15 residues. CDR1 is SGHVS and CDR2 is FNYEAQ in the germline V gene. Trimming took off 2 bases at V and 6 bases at J, with 14 bases between the two ends. DNA of the CDR3: TGTGCCAGCAGCTTACCGGGGGCGATGGGAAACATTCAGTACTTC. It yields the protein CASSLPGAMGNIQYF.

This clonotype has at least ten counts. This chain uses TRBV5-1 with TRBJ2-7; 7 nucleotides line up with TRBD2. V was pared by 7 bases and J by 4 bases, with 8 bases of the junction left unmatched. The CDR3 covers 13 residues. In germline, CDR1 is SGHRS, CDR2 YFSETQ. In DNA, the CDR3 is TGCGCCAGCTGTGAGCAGGGAGGGTACGAGCAGTACGTC. Its translation: CASCEQGGYEQYV.

This clonotype was counted a few times. The chain joins TRBV4-2 to TRBJ2-3; 8 bases align to TRBD2. This CDR3 contains 22 residues. Germline CDR1 LGHNA, CDR2 YNFKEQ. Trimming cost V 0 bases and J 3 bases; bases outside gene matches: 23. CDR3 sequence: CASSQDRGVAKRGNLGTDTQYF. CDR3 bases: TGTGCCAGCAGCCAAGATCGGGGGGTCGCGAAGCGGGGGAATTTAGGTACAGATACGCAGTATTTT.

The chain joins TRBV6-5 to TRBJ2-7, with 8 nucleotides matching TRBD2. This CDR3 contains 14 residues. V lost 2 bases and J lost 2; bases outside the gene matches: 2. The V gene's germline CDR1 is MNHEY and CDR2 SVGAGI. CDR3 DNA: TGTGCCAGCAGTTACGGCGGGGGGCCCTACGAGCAGTACTTC. Encoded protein: CASSYGGGPYEQYF.

Only a few counts were recorded for this clonotype. The J gene is TRBJ2-2, the V gene TRBV20-1; the D is unclear. Per the germline V gene, CDR1 is DFQATT and CDR2 is SNEGSKA (reference sequence). Deletions cut 1 base from V and 6 bases from J, with 6 bases between. The length of the CDR3 is 12 residues. CDR3 sequence: CSARVYPGELFF. CDR3 coding DNA: TGCAGTGCTAGAGTCTATCCCGGGGAGCTGTTTTTT.

This chain connects TRBV5-6 to TRBJ1-5; D might be TRBD1 (5 bases). CDR3 length: 13 amino acids. Germline assignment: CDR1 SGHDT and CDR2 YYEEEE. The V end lost 4 bases, the J end lost 6 bases, and 11 bases lay between the germline ends. CDR3 loop: CASSQGRSQPQHF. CDR3 DNA sequence: TGTGCCAGCAGCCAGGGAAGGAGTCAGCCCCAGCATTTT.

V is TRBV6-2 or TRBV6-3 and J is TRBJ2-7, with 7 positions matching TRBD2. Germline V gene lookup returns CDR1 MNHEY and CDR2 SVGEGT. The length of the CDR3 is 16 residues. V shed 2 bases, J shed 3 bases, and the junction held 10 bases outside the gene matches. The CDR3 region has the DNA TGTGCCAGCAGTTACGATCTAGCGGTACGGTTCTACGAGCAGTACGTC. Protein product: CASSYDLAVRFYEQYV.